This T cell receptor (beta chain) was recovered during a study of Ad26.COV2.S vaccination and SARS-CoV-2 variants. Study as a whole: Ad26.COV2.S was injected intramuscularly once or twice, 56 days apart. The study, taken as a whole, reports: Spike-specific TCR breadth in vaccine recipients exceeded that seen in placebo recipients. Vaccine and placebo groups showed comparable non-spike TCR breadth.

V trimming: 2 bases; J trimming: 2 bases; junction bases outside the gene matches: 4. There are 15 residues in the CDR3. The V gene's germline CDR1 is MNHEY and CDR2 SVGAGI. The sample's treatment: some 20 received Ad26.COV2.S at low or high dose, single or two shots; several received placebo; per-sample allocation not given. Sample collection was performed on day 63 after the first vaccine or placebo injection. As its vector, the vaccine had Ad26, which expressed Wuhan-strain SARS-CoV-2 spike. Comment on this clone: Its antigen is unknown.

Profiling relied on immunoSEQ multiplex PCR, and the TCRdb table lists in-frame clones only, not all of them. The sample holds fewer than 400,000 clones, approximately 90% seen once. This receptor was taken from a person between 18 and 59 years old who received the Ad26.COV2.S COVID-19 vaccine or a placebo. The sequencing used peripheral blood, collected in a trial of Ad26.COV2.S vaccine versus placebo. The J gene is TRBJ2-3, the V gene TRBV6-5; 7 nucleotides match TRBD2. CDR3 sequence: CASSYGGVPTDTQYF. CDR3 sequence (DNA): TGTGCCAGCAGTTACGGGGGGGTTCCCACAGATACGCAGTATTTT.